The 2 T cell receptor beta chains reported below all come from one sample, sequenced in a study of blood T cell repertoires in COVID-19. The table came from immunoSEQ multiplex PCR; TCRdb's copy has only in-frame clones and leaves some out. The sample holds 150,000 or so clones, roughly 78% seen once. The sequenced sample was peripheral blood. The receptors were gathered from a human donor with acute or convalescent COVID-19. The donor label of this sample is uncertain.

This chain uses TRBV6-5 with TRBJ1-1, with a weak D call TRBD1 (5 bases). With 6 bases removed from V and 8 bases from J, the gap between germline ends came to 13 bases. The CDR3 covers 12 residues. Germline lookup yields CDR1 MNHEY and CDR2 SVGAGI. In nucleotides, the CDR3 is TGTGCCAGCAGGTTCAGGGTAGGGGAAGCTTTCTTT. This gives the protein CASRFRVGEAFF.

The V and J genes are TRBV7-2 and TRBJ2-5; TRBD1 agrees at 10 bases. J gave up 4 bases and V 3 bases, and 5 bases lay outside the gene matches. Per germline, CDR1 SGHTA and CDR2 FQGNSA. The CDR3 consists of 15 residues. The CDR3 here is CASSFRDRGSETQYF. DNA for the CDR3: TGTGCCAGCAGCTTCCGGGACAGGGGATCAGAGACCCAGTACTTC.